Included here is one TCR beta chain sequence, with context. V lost 0 bases, J lost 2 bases, and 8 bases lay in between. This CDR3 spans 15 amino acids. CDR1 is LNHDA and CDR2 is SQIVND in the germline V gene (reference sequence). Using immunoSEQ multiplex PCR, the repertoire was profiled, and TCRdb retains in-frame clones only, with some absent. The data hold around 61,000 clones, with around 92% observed a single time. This sample stems from a study of OX40 agonist ivuxolimab in advanced cancers. The sequence derives from an adult with an advanced solid tumor such as melanoma, head and neck, liver or kidney cancer. This chain links TRBV19 with TRBJ1-3; D gene ambiguous. Sample: CD4+ or CD8+ T cells sorted from blood, taken in a trial of the OX40 agonist ivuxolimab. The CDR3 region is CASSIDAETGNTIYF. DNA of the CDR3: TGTGCCAGTAGTATAGATGCGGAAACTGGAAACACCATATATTTT.